The clone carrying this T cell receptor (beta chain) was seen ten or more times. What it binds is unknown. This entry is derived from a study of T-cell reconstitution after alpha-beta-depleted transplantation in children. Study results and caveats: The study reportedly traced alpha-beta T cells about two months after transplant to several hundred expanded graft clones. Several patients had high TCRbeta diversity at day 60; it came from surviving recipient T cells and thymic progenitors. T-cell counts and diversity were attributed mostly to newly produced T cells one year after transplant.

Preparation of the TCRbeta library involved a method that used unique molecular identifiers. TCRdb processed the PCR reads anew with MiXCR; each CDR3 protein has one entry. Altogether some 300,000 distinct CDR3 sequences are present, about 7.3% being singletons, with the ten largest covering approximately 9.6%. Germline CDR1 reads SGHRS; CDR2 reads YFSETQ. The CDR3 consists of 13 residues. V dropped 4 bases and J dropped 5 bases, with 12 bases sitting between them. The specimen was peripheral blood, collected 360 days after TCRalphabeta/CD19-depleted stem cell transplant. This chain uses TRBV5-1 with TRBJ2-5, with D tentatively TRBD2 (6 bases). This TCR was recovered from a female patient aged 2-9 years who had a stem cell transplant for Fanconi anemia, so the T cells may come from the graft donor. In DNA form, the CDR3 reads TGCGCCAGCAGCATCCCTGCGGGGGAGACCCAGTACTTC. Residues: CASSIPAGETQYF.